The clone carrying this T cell receptor beta chain was seen a few times. Its antigen is undetermined. The data were taken from a study of cytomegalovirus exposure and HLA in healthy donors. Study-level points and caveats: Cytomegalovirus-associated status was assigned to around 160 TCR beta chains. What TCR beta sequences reportedly achieved was accurate prediction of HLA-A and HLA-B alleles in most subjects. In a later analysis, across HLA loci, associated TCR counts were highest for DRB1, lowest for HLA-C.

V was clipped by 0 bases and J by 0 bases, with 2 bases between them. The length of the CDR3 is 13 residues. Germline CDR1 is LGHNA and CDR2 is YSLEER. The PCR was carried out with 60 Vbeta primers and 13 Jbeta primers. TCRdb keeps only in-frame clones here, not all; method: immunoSEQ multiplex PCR. The sample includes about 140,000 clones, roughly 80% of them seen just once. The gene calls are TRBV4-3 and TRBJ1-2; D is undetermined. This sequence originates from a woman aged 25-40 years in good health and CMV-seronegative. Sequencing was carried out using PBMCs. The CDR3 DNA is TGCGCCAGCAGCCAAGACACTAACTATGGCTACACCTTC. It translates to CASSQDTNYGYTF.